Below are 3 T cell receptor beta chains sequenced from a single sample in a study of blood T cell repertoires in COVID-19. The table came from immunoSEQ multiplex PCR; TCRdb's copy has only in-frame clones and leaves some out. The sample consists of about 380,000 clones, more than 75% of them appearing once. Sequenced: PBMCs or T cells enriched from blood (not recorded which). All receptors derive from a woman between 18 and 29 years old who had recovered from COVID-19.

The V gene is TRBV7-2, the J gene TRBJ1-1; 7 bases align to TRBD1. Per germline, CDR1 SGHTA and CDR2 FQGNSA. This CDR3 has 16 amino acids. The V and J ends lost 8 bases and 1 base, in that order; junction bases with no gene match: 13. The CDR3 DNA reads TGTGCCAGCGAGTGGGAACAGGGGTGGGGGAACACTGAAGCTTTCTTT. Protein product: CASEWEQGWGNTEAFF.

The V call is TRBV6-5, the J call TRBJ2-5; 9 positions agree with TRBD1. Trimming took 2 bases from V and 7 from J; bases not matched to a gene: 8. This CDR3 is 15 amino acids long. The V gene's germline CDR1 is MNHEY and CDR2 SVGAGI. The DNA of the CDR3 is TGTGCCAGCAGTTACCAGGGACAGGGTTCCGGGACCCAGTACTTC. Protein: CASSYQGQGSGTQYF.

V gene TRBV4-3 combines with J gene TRBJ2-3; 12 bases line up with TRBD2. In germline, CDR1 is LGHNA, CDR2 YSLEER. Trimming removed 4 bases from V and 2 bases from J; junction bases left unmatched: 7. The CDR3 runs 17 residues. DNA of the CDR3: TGCGCCAGCAGCCCTGTGGGACTAGCGGGCCCCACAGATACGCAGTATTTT. Protein sequence: CASSPVGLAGPTDTQYF.